Each of the 14 T cell receptor beta chains below was sequenced from the same sample in a study. MiXCR, run by TCRdb on the RT-PCR reads, gives a single entry per CDR3 protein. The data contain about 680,000 distinct CDR3 sequences, 14% of them singletons. Sequencing was done on a sample of memory CD4+ T cells from blood. The receptors were sampled from a female donor in good health, serving as a healthy control.

This clonotype was found many times. The genes are TRBV7-3 and TRBJ2-1; 8 positions match TRBD2. There are 15 residues in the CDR3. Germline CDR1 and CDR2: SGHTA and FQGTGA. The V and J ends lost 5 bases and 6 bases, in that order; junction bases with no gene match: 9. The CDR3 reads CASSLSGSIGNEQFF. Here the CDR3 DNA reads TGTGCCAGCAGCCTAAGCGGGAGCATTGGCAATGAGCAGTTCTTC.

The V call is TRBV9, the J call TRBJ2-1; TRBD1 is a possible D gene (6 bases). The CDR3 is made up of 16 amino acids. V was cut by 2 bases and J by 0 bases, with 12 bases left in between. Looked up from germline, CDR1 is SGDLS and CDR2 is YYNGEE. The CDR3 sequence: CASSVGGLGSYNEQFF. The DNA of the CDR3 is TGTGCCAGCAGCGTTGGGGGCTTGGGCTCCTACAATGAGCAGTTCTTC.

The chain links TRBV7-2 to TRBJ2-4; D is uncertain. CDR1 is SGHTA and CDR2 is FQGNSA in the germline V gene. This CDR3 spans 12 amino acids. V lost 5 bases, J lost 9 bases, and 11 bases lay in between. The CDR3 coding sequence is TGTGCCAGCAGCCCTCTCATAGGCATTCAGTACTTC. This sequence encodes CASSPLIGIQYF.

This chain uses TRBV12-3 or TRBV12-4 with TRBJ1-5; D is undetermined. CDR3 length equals 15 residues. V dropped 1 base and J dropped 2 bases, with 9 bases sitting between them. The CDR3 DNA follows: TGTGCCAGCAGTTTAGATTTTGAAGGCAATCAGCCCCAGCATTTT. Amino acids: CASSLDFEGNQPQHF.

Notes on this clonotype: One end of the junction is discordant with germline, which a read error may explain. The chain employs TRBV4-3 and TRBJ2-7, with D possibly being TRBD2 (5 bases). CDR3 length equals 14 residues. Germline V gives CDR1 LGHNA, CDR2 YSLEER. The CDR3 sequence is CASSQEAGVGVLRF. The CDR3 DNA reads TGCGCCAGCAGCCAAGAAGCCGGGGTCGGCGTGCTACGCTTC.

In its sample, this clonotype was seen many times. The chain has TRBV5-1 and TRBJ2-1; 8 bases are shared with TRBD2. Trimming at V came to 4 bases and at J to 4 bases, leaving 4 bases not matched to a gene. This CDR3 is 14 amino acids long. From germline, CDR1 is SGHRS and CDR2 YFSETQ. CDR3 sequence (DNA): TGCGCCAGCAGCCCCACTAGCGGATACAATGAGCAGTTCTTC. It specifies CASSPTSGYNEQFF.

The V call is TRBV21-1, the J call TRBJ2-1; the table assigns TRBD1, which was not confirmed against the DNA. TRBV21-1 is annotated as a pseudogene. The CDR3 contains 14 residues. The CDR3 loop reads CASSKRDRYNEQFF. Written as DNA, the CDR3 is TGTGCCAGCAGCAAACGGGACAGATACAATGAGCAGTTCTTC.

The V and J genes are TRBV12-3 or TRBV12-4 and TRBJ2-2; perhaps TRBD2 as D (5 bases). The CDR3 sequence is 14 residues long. Trimming took 5 bases from V and 7 from J, leaving 14 bases between them. The CDR3 coding sequence is TGTGCCAGCAGTGTCGGGGTTAGAGGCGGGGAGCTGTTTTTT. Protein sequence: CASSVGVRGGELFF.

The sample holds a few counts of this clonotype. The J gene is TRBJ2-3, the V gene TRBV5-1; TRBD1 matches at 7 bases. The CDR3 contains 15 residues. Per germline, CDR1 SGHRS and CDR2 YFSETQ. Trimming took 4 bases from V and 2 from J; bases not matched to a gene: 7. The CDR3: CASSPWGQYTDTQYF. The CDR3 nucleotides read TGCGCCAGCAGCCCTTGGGGACAGTACACAGATACGCAGTATTTT.

The rearrangement joins TRBV7-6 to TRBJ1-4, with 7 bases fitting TRBD1. The CDR3 sequence is 14 residues long. The trim removed 6 bases at V and 5 bases at J, leaving 6 bases unmatched. The germline gives CDR1 SGHVS, CDR2 FNYEAQ. The CDR3 here is CASSFSGGNEKLFF. CDR3 nucleotides: TGTGCCAGCAGTTTCTCAGGGGGGAATGAAAAACTGTTTTTT.

This clonotype was picked up many times. This chain's CDR3 is CASRDRDTQYF. In DNA form, the CDR3 reads TGTGCCAGCAGAGACCGGGACACGCAGTATTTT. This chain links TRBV12-3 or TRBV12-4 with TRBJ2-3; D possibly uses TRBD1 or TRBD2 (5 bases each). The length of the CDR3 is 11 residues. Trimming removed 6 bases from V and 9 bases from J, with 10 bases in between.

The sample holds many counts of this clonotype. V and J are TRBV27 and TRBJ2-2; D is unclear. The length of the CDR3 is 14 residues. The germline gives CDR1 MNHEY, CDR2 SMNVEV (reference sequence). Trimming took 6 bases from V and 1 from J, leaving 9 bases between them. CDR3 protein: CASRLGQNTGELFF. DNA for the CDR3: TGTGCCAGCAGACTCGGCCAGAACACCGGGGAGCTGTTTTTT.

The V call is TRBV29-1, the J call TRBJ1-2, with D tentatively TRBD1 (5 bases). CDR3 size: 11 residues. Trimming pared 7 bases from V and 6 bases from J, leaving 12 bases between. Looked up from germline, CDR1 is SQVTM and CDR2 is ANQGSEA. The CDR3 sequence is CSARGGNGYTF. The CDR3 DNA is TGCAGCGCCCGGGGGGGAAATGGCTACACCTTC.

This clonotype appeared a few times. Germline is not matched at one junction end, which may reflect a read error. The gene calls are TRBV6-4 and TRBJ1-5; maybe TRBD1 (6 bases). This CDR3 spans 14 amino acids. In germline, CDR1 is MRHNA, CDR2 SNTAGT. The CDR3 loop reads CASSATGSSQPQHF. As DNA, the CDR3 is TGTGCCAGCAGTGCTACAGGGAGCAGTCAGCCCCAGCATTTT.